Below, one T cell receptor (beta chain) is given with its context. Its antigen is not known. These data belong to a study of cytomegalovirus exposure and HLA in healthy donors. Study-wide results and limits: For most TCR sequences rarity was the rule, although some public TCRs occurred in many donors.

Primers for the PCR totalled 60 Vbeta and 13 Jbeta. The data were produced by immunoSEQ multiplex PCR, yet TCRdb's version contains in-frame clones alone and is incomplete. Seen here are around 130,000 clones, less than 85% observed once, and the top ten hold over 2.5%. The material sequenced was PBMCs. The clonotype comes from a male donor in good health and CMV-seronegative.

The CDR3 DNA is TGTGCCTGGAGTCCCCCGGGAGGTCTCGTCCACGAGCAGTACTTC. Translated, it gives CAWSPPGGLVHEQYF. The chain recombines TRBV30 with TRBJ2-7; 7 bases match TRBD2. V was pared by 2 bases and J by 5 bases, with 12 bases of the junction left unmatched. Germline loops: CDR1 GTSNPN, CDR2 SVGIG (reference sequence). This CDR3 has 15 residues.